This T cell receptor (beta chain) is drawn from a study of tumor-infiltrating lymphocytes in primary liver carcinoma. Between roughly 17 and 30 mg of unsorted bulk tissue served as the source from which RNA and DNA were co-extracted. Concerning this clonotype itself: The conserved closing phenylalanine or tryptophan is absent in this CDR3, likely reflecting a read error.

Priming with a constant-region primer yielded TCR beta cDNA from roughly 0.45 ug total RNA. The TCR beta library was amplified through three nested multiplex PCR rounds in a modified ARM-PCR procedure. TCRdb fed the multiplex PCR reads into MiXCR, producing one record per CDR3 protein. The table records roughly 45,000 distinct CDR3 sequences, over 65% of them present only once. Sequencing used liver tumor tissue from sampling region 5. Subset meaning: tumor region T5, tumor centre. This receptor was taken from a man in his forties with primary liver carcinoma and hepatitis B virus infection.

This CDR3 is CASRSRGGGNYGQYL. The CDR3 DNA sequence: TGTGCCAGCAGGTCACGAGGAGGGGGGAACTACGGGCAGTACTTA. The chain combines TRBV12-3 or TRBV12-4 with TRBJ2-7, with D possibly being TRBD1 or TRBD2 (6 bases each). CDR3 length equals 15 residues.